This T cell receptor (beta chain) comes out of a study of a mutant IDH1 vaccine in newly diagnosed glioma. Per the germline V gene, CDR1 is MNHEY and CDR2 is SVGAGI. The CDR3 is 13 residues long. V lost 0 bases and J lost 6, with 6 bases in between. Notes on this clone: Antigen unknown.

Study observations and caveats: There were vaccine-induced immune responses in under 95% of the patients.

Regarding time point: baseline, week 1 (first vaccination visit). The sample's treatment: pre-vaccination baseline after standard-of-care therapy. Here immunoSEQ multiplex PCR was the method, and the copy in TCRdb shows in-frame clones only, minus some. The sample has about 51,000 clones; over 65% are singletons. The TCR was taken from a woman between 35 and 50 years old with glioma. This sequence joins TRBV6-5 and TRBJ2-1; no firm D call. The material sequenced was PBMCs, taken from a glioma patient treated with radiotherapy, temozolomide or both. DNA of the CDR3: TGTGCCAGCAGTTACTCGTCCGTCAATGAGCAGTTCTTC. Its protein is CASSYSSVNEQFF.